This T cell receptor beta chain was sequenced in a study of blood T cell repertoires in COVID-19. A Seattle source enrolled patients during active infection and followed them longitudinally. V was pared by 0 bases and J by 2 bases, with 5 bases of the junction left unmatched. The CDR3 has 16 residues. The V gene's germline CDR1 is MNHEY and CDR2 SVGAGI. Data came from immunoSEQ multiplex PCR; TCRdb stores just in-frame clones and leaves some out. Of some 240,000 clones detected, roughly four fifths appear once; the ten largest clones hold approximately 5%. The V call is TRBV6-5, the J call TRBJ2-3, with TRBD2 identical over 7 bases. The origin of this receptor is a woman between 65 and 79 years old with COVID-19, enrolled during active disease. The specimen was peripheral blood. CDR3 loop: CASSYSGGGNTDTQYF. The CDR3 nucleotides are TGTGCCAGCAGTTACTCCGGGGGAGGGAACACAGATACGCAGTATTTT.